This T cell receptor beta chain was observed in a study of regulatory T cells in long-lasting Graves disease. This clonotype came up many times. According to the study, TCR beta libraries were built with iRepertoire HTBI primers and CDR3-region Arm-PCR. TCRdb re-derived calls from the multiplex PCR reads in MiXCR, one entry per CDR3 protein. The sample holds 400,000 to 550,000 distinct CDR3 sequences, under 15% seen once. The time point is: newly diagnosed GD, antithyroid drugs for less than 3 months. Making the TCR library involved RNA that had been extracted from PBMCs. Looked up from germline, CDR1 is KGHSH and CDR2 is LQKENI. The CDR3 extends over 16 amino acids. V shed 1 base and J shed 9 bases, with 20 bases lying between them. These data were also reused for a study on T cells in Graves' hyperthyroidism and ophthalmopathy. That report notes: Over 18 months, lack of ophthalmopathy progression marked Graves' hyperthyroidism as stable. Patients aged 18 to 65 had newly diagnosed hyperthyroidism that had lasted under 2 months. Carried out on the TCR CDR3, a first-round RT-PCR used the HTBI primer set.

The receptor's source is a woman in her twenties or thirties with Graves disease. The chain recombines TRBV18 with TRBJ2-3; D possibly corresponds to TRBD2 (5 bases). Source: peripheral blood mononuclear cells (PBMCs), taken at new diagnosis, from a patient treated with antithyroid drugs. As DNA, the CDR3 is TGTGCCAGCTCACCACGGAAGGGCCGGGATAATTGGACGCAGTATTTT. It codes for CASSPRKGRDNWTQYF.